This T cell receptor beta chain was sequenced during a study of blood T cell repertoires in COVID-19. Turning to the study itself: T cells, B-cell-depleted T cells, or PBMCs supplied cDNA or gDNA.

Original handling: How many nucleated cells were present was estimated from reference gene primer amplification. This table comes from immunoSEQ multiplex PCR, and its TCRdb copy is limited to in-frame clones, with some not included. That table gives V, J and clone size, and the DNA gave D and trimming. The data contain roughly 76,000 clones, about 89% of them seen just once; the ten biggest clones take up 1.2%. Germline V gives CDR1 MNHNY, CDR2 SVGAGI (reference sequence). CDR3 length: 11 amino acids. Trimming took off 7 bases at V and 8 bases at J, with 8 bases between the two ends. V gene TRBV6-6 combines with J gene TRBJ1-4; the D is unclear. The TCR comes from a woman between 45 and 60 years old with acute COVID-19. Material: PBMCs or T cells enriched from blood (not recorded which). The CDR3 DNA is TGTGCCAGCACTGATCGGGAAAAACTGTTTTTT. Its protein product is CASTDREKLFF.